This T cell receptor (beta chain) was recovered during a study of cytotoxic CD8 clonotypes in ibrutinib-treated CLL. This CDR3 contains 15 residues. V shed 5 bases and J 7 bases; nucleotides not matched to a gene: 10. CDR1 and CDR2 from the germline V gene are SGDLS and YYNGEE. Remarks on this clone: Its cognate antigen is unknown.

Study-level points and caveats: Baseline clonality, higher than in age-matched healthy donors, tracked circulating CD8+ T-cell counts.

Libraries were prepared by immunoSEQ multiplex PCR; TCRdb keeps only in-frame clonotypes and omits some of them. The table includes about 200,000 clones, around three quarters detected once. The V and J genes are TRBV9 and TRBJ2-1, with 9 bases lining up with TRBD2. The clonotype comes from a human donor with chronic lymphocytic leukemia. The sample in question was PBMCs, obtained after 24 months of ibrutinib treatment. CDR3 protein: CASSYSGSFSNEQFF. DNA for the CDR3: TGTGCCAGCAGTTATAGCGGGAGCTTCAGTAATGAGCAGTTCTTC.